This is a list of T cell receptor beta chains from one sample in a study of long-term antiretroviral therapy in people with HIV. Sequencing used immunoSEQ multiplex PCR; TCRdb keeps in-frame clones, though not all of them. The data contain 25,000 to 35,000 clones, more than 80% of them singletons. The starting material was unsorted PBMCs, obtained 3.2 years before starting antiretroviral therapy. These receptors all stem from a man in his fifties or sixties with HIV. Both conserved end residues are part of each CDR3. Fields, in order: V gene, clone size, D gene, J gene, CDR3 length, CDR3 protein, CDR3 DNA. D genes are given only for firm matches. Not every row has a clone size; where given, it reads once, few, many or a size class.

v_gene: TRBV28
abundance: once
d_gene: TRBD1
j_gene: TRBJ1-4
len: 16
CDR3aa: CASSQGQGALGGKLFF
CDR3nt: TGTGCCAGCAGTCAGGGACAGGGGGCCCTGGGTGGAAAACTGTTTTTT

v_gene: TRBV5-6
abundance: NA
d_gene: NA
j_gene: TRBJ2-7
len: 15
CDR3aa: CASQTRPGDFYEQYF
CDR3nt: TGTGCCAGCCAAACTCGACCCGGTGACTTCTACGAGCAGTACTTC

v_gene: TRBV5-1
abundance: once
d_gene: NA
j_gene: TRBJ2-5
len: 15
CDR3aa: CASSLDGSDQETQYF
CDR3nt: TGCGCCAGCAGCTTGGATGGCTCGGATCAAGAGACCCAGTACTTC

v_gene: TRBV7-2
abundance: NA
d_gene: NA
j_gene: TRBJ2-7
len: 14
CDR3aa: CASSMLAPSYEQYF
CDR3nt: TGTGCCAGCAGCATGCTAGCCCCTTCTTACGAGCAGTACTTC

v_gene: TRBV18
abundance: NA
d_gene: NA
j_gene: TRBJ2-5
len: 12
CDR3aa: CASSPSQETQYF
CDR3nt: TGTGCCAGCTCACCGAGTCAAGAGACCCAGTACTTC

v_gene: TRBV6-4
abundance: NA
d_gene: NA
j_gene: TRBJ1-6
len: 12
CDR3aa: CASRTDGGPLHF
CDR3nt: TGTGCCAGCAGGACAGACGGGGGGCCCCTCCACTTT

v_gene: TRBV5-1
abundance: NA
d_gene: TRBD2
j_gene: TRBJ2-1
len: 15
CDR3aa: CASSLTSASYNEQFF
CDR3nt: TGCGCCAGCAGCTTAACTAGCGCGTCCTACAATGAGCAGTTCTTC

v_gene: TRBV28
abundance: once
d_gene: NA
j_gene: TRBJ1-5
len: 14
CDR3aa: CASSYSTGNQPQHF
CDR3nt: TGTGCCAGCAGTTATTCAACAGGGAATCAGCCCCAGCATTTT

v_gene: TRBV23-1
abundance: NA
d_gene: NA
j_gene: TRBJ2-4
len: 17
CDR3aa: CASSQFPRDRNQNIQYF
CDR3nt: TGCGCCAGCAGTCAATTCCCCCGAGACAGGAACCAAAACATTCAGTACTTC

v_gene: TRBV30
abundance: NA
d_gene: NA
j_gene: TRBJ2-7
len: 14
CDR3aa: CAWSAGLDPYEQYF
CDR3nt: TGTGCCTGGAGTGCCGGACTGGATCCCTACGAGCAGTACTTC

v_gene: TRBV2
abundance: NA
d_gene: TRBD1
j_gene: TRBJ1-6
len: 15
CDR3aa: CASSEAGTGYSPLHF
CDR3nt: TGTGCCAGCAGTGAAGCGGGGACAGGGTATTCACCCCTCCACTTT

v_gene: TRBV7-9
abundance: NA
d_gene: NA
j_gene: TRBJ2-5
len: 16
CDR3aa: CASSLAKGGGQETQYF
CDR3nt: TGTGCCAGCAGCTTAGCGAAGGGGGGAGGTCAAGAGACCCAGTACTTC

v_gene: TRBV7-9
abundance: NA
d_gene: NA
j_gene: TRBJ2-3
len: 14
CDR3aa: CASSSRTAMDTQYF
CDR3nt: TGTGCCAGCAGCTCCAGGACGGCCATGGATACGCAGTATTTT

v_gene: TRBV9
abundance: NA
d_gene: NA
j_gene: TRBJ1-1
len: 14
CDR3aa: CASSVFDHNTEAFF
CDR3nt: TGTGCCAGCAGCGTCTTTGACCACAACACTGAAGCTTTCTTT

v_gene: TRBV7-2
abundance: NA
d_gene: TRBD2
j_gene: TRBJ2-2
len: 16
CDR3aa: CASSLVGLVNTGELFF
CDR3nt: TGTGCCAGCAGCTTAGTCGGACTAGTTAACACCGGGGAGCTGTTTTTT

v_gene: TRBV9
abundance: NA
d_gene: NA
j_gene: TRBJ2-2
len: 14
CDR3aa: CASSLSQGLGELFF
CDR3nt: TGTGCCAGCAGCCTATCTCAGGGTTTGGGGGAGCTGTTTTTT

v_gene: TRBV7-9
abundance: NA
d_gene: NA
j_gene: TRBJ2-2
len: 14
CDR3aa: CASSLMGETGELFF
CDR3nt: TGTGCCAGCAGCTTAATGGGGGAAACCGGGGAGCTGTTTTTT

v_gene: TRBV5-6
abundance: NA
d_gene: TRBD2
j_gene: TRBJ2-3
len: 17
CDR3aa: CASSLGLAEIVTDTQYF
CDR3nt: TGTGCCAGCAGCCTGGGACTAGCGGAGATAGTCACAGATACGCAGTATTTT

v_gene: TRBV6-1
abundance: NA
d_gene: NA
j_gene: TRBJ2-3
len: 14
CDR3aa: CASSREPAADTQYF
CDR3nt: TGTGCCAGCAGCCGGGAGCCGGCGGCAGATACGCAGTATTTT

v_gene: TRBV6-5
abundance: once
d_gene: TRBD1
j_gene: TRBJ1-2
len: 15
CDR3aa: CASSSSGTGFVGYTF
CDR3nt: TGTGCCAGCAGTTCCTCCGGGACAGGGTTCGTGGGCTACACCTTC

v_gene: TRBV5-4
abundance: NA
d_gene: NA
j_gene: TRBJ1-2
len: 13
CDR3aa: CASSPIEGWGYTF
CDR3nt: TGTGCCAGCAGCCCCATTGAGGGGTGGGGCTACACCTTC

v_gene: TRBV30
abundance: once
d_gene: NA
j_gene: TRBJ2-4
len: 18
CDR3aa: CAWSVRDKGDLAKNIQYF
CDR3nt: TGTGCCTGGAGTGTACGGGACAAGGGGGACTTAGCCAAAAACATTCAGTACTTC

v_gene: TRBV19
abundance: NA
d_gene: TRBD1
j_gene: TRBJ2-2
len: 14
CDR3aa: CASSRGTGSGELFF
CDR3nt: TGTGCCAGTAGTAGAGGGACAGGGTCCGGGGAGCTGTTTTTT

v_gene: TRBV29-1
abundance: NA
d_gene: NA
j_gene: TRBJ2-2
len: 11
CDR3aa: CSAQNTGELFF
CDR3nt: TGCAGCGCTCAGAACACCGGGGAGCTGTTTTTT

v_gene: TRBV30
abundance: NA
d_gene: NA
j_gene: TRBJ2-7
len: 13
CDR3aa: CAWSVGPIYEQYF
CDR3nt: TGTGCCTGGAGTGTAGGCCCGATCTACGAGCAGTACTTC

v_gene: TRBV6-1
abundance: NA
d_gene: TRBD1
j_gene: TRBJ2-4
len: 14
CDR3aa: CASAGDRVKNIQYF
CDR3nt: TGTGCCAGCGCAGGGGACAGGGTCAAAAACATTCAGTACTTC

v_gene: TRBV5-1
abundance: NA
d_gene: NA
j_gene: TRBJ2-7
len: 14
CDR3aa: CASSSGLAWGEQYF
CDR3nt: TGCGCCAGCAGCTCGGGTCTAGCATGGGGCGAGCAGTACTTC

v_gene: TRBV6-6
abundance: NA
d_gene: TRBD2
j_gene: TRBJ2-7
len: 16
CDR3aa: CASSYGLTSGNYEQYF
CDR3nt: TGTGCCAGCAGTTACGGTTTGACTAGCGGGAACTACGAGCAGTACTTC

v_gene: TRBV20-1
abundance: NA
d_gene: NA
j_gene: TRBJ2-3
len: 11
CDR3aa: CTALRRDTQYF
CDR3nt: TGCACCGCACTCCGACGGGATACGCAGTATTTT

v_gene: TRBV9
abundance: NA
d_gene: NA
j_gene: TRBJ1-1
len: 14
CDR3aa: CASSYTGTNTEAFF
CDR3nt: TGTGCCAGCTCCTATACAGGTACGAACACTGAAGCTTTCTTT

v_gene: TRBV7-9
abundance: NA
d_gene: NA
j_gene: TRBJ2-3
len: 12
CDR3aa: CATTGSTDTQYF
CDR3nt: TGTGCCACCACCGGAAGCACAGATACGCAGTATTTT

v_gene: TRBV29-1
abundance: once
d_gene: NA
j_gene: TRBJ2-7
len: 13
CDR3aa: CSVEDRGNYEQYF
CDR3nt: TGCAGCGTTGAAGATCGAGGGAACTACGAGCAGTACTTC

v_gene: TRBV5-4
abundance: NA
d_gene: NA
j_gene: TRBJ2-3
len: 14
CDR3aa: CASSLRVNTDTQYF
CDR3nt: TGTGCCAGCAGCTTAAGGGTGAACACAGATACGCAGTATTTT

v_gene: TRBV25-1
abundance: NA
d_gene: TRBD1
j_gene: TRBJ1-1
len: 14
CDR3aa: CASRSTGSGTEAFF
CDR3nt: TGTGCCAGCAGGTCGACAGGGTCGGGCACTGAAGCTTTCTTT

v_gene: TRBV7-2
abundance: NA
d_gene: NA
j_gene: TRBJ2-1
len: 16
CDR3aa: CASSFPQGLDYNEQFF
CDR3nt: TGTGCCAGCAGCTTTCCCCAGGGTTTAGATTACAATGAGCAGTTCTTC

v_gene: TRBV7-2
abundance: NA
d_gene: NA
j_gene: TRBJ1-4
len: 15
CDR3aa: CASSFSGTNNEKLFF
CDR3nt: TGTGCCAGCAGCTTTTCCGGGACCAACAATGAAAAACTGTTTTTT

v_gene: TRBV5-4
abundance: NA
d_gene: NA
j_gene: TRBJ1-3
len: 16
CDR3aa: CASSLGARLSGNTIYF
CDR3nt: TGTGCCAGCAGCTTGGGTGCCCGTCTCTCTGGAAACACCATATATTTT

v_gene: TRBV20-1
abundance: NA
d_gene: NA
j_gene: TRBJ2-1
len: 11
CDR3aa: CSARRPPEQFF
CDR3nt: TGCAGTGCTAGAAGGCCGCCCGAGCAGTTCTTC

v_gene: TRBV9
abundance: NA
d_gene: NA
j_gene: TRBJ1-1
len: 15
CDR3aa: CASSVVRGGGTEAFF
CDR3nt: TGTGCCAGCAGCGTAGTGAGGGGGGGAGGTACTGAAGCTTTCTTT

v_gene: TRBV5-3
abundance: NA
d_gene: TRBD1
j_gene: TRBJ1-1
len: 14
CDR3aa: CARSLEGTATEAFF
CDR3nt: TGTGCCAGAAGCTTGGAAGGGACAGCCACTGAAGCTTTCTTT

v_gene: TRBV7-9
abundance: NA
d_gene: TRBD1
j_gene: TRBJ2-3
len: 16
CDR3aa: CASSPGTGGGTDTQYF
CDR3nt: TGTGCCAGCAGTCCCGGGACAGGGGGTGGCACAGATACGCAGTATTTT

v_gene: TRBV5-4
abundance: NA
d_gene: NA
j_gene: TRBJ2-3
len: 13
CDR3aa: CASSLDKSWTQYF
CDR3nt: TGTGCCAGCAGCCTTGACAAATCGTGGACGCAGTATTTT